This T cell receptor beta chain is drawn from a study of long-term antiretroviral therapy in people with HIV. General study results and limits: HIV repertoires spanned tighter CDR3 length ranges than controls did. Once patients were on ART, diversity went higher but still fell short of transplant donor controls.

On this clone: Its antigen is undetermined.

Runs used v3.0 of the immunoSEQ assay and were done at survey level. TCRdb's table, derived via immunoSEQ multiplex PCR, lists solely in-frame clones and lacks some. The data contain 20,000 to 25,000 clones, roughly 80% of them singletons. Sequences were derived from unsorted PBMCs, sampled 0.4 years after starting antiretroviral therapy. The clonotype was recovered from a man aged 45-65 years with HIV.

The CDR3 protein is CASSLRGSSYGYTF. The CDR3 nucleotides read TGTGCCAGCAGCCTCCGAGGGAGCAGCTATGGCTACACCTTC. The chain employs TRBV5-4 and TRBJ1-2; D is unclear. V lost 4 bases to trimming and J lost 4 bases, with 14 bases between them. Germline V gives CDR1 SGHNT, CDR2 YYREEE (reference sequence). This CDR3 is built from 14 residues.